The 32 T cell receptor beta chains listed next were all sequenced from one sample in a study of T cell responses to AZD1222 COVID-19 vaccine. TCRdb's copy holds only in-frame clones and misses some; the assay was immunoSEQ multiplex PCR. The repertoire holds approximately 110,000 clones, with roughly 90% as singletons. Here the sequenced sample was peripheral blood, taken on day 0 of AZD1222 vaccination. These receptors were collected from an adult in good health.

V and J are TRBV19 and TRBJ1-1, with D tentatively TRBD1 (5 bases). This CDR3 is 16 amino acids long. Germline V lookup: CDR1 LNHDA, CDR2 SQIVND (reference sequence). The V end was cut by 10 bases, the J end by 1 base, with 22 bases between. Written as DNA, the CDR3 is TGTGCCACTACCCCTTTCAGGGAGTTAGCGAACACTGAAGCTTTCTTT. It translates to CATTPFRELANTEAFF. The full variable domain, its missing parts supplied by reference TRBV19 and TRBJ1-1, is DGGITQSPKYLFRKEGQNVTLSCEQNLNHDAMYWYRQDPGQGLRLIYYSQIVNDFQKGDIAEGYSVSREKKESFPLTVTSAQKNPTAFYLCATTPFRELANTEAFFGQGTRLTVV.

The V gene is TRBV9, the J gene TRBJ2-2, with D unclear. This CDR3 has 15 residues. CDR1 is SGDLS, CDR2 YYNGEE, per germline. Trimming left V 0 bases short and J 8 bases short, with 14 bases between. The CDR3 DNA follows: TGTGCCAGCAGCGTAGAGCCACCACCTTGGGGGGAGCTGTTTTTT. Its protein product is CASSVEPPPWGELFF.

The chain has TRBV19 and TRBJ1-5; D not resolved. This CDR3 comprises 19 residues. Trimming left V 6 bases short and J 1 base short, with 25 bases between. Germline-derived CDR1 and CDR2 are LNHDA and SQIVND (reference sequence). The CDR3 region has the DNA TGTGCCAGTAGCCAAAAGGCAGCAGGCTTCGAGGGAAGCAATCAGCCCCAGCATTTT. Translated: CASSQKAAGFEGSNQPQHF.

This clone showed up just a few times. CDR3 bases: TGTGCCAGCAGCTTGGGACACCAAGCTTTCTTT. Translation: CASSLGHQAFF. The gene calls are TRBV12-3 or TRBV12-4 and TRBJ1-1; TRBD1 is a possible D gene (6 bases). The CDR3 loop spans 11 amino acids. Trimming pared 6 bases from V and 9 bases from J, leaving 11 bases between.

As regards this clone: The sample holds other DNA sequences that translate to the same CDR3. The chain links TRBV12-3 or TRBV12-4 to TRBJ2-7; D remains unclear. The V end lost 3 bases, the J end lost 7 bases, and 10 bases lay between the germline ends. This CDR3 spans 12 amino acids. CDR3 residues: CASSLGLREQYF. CDR3 nucleotide sequence: TGTGCCAGCAGTTTGGGCTTAAGGGAGCAGTACTTC.

A note on this clone: Relative to the germline gene, one junction end is altered; a read error may explain this. The chain is built from TRBV27 and TRBJ2-7; TRBD1 agrees at 10 bases. The CDR3 extends over 15 amino acids. Looked up from germline, CDR1 is MNHEY and CDR2 is SMNVEV (reference sequence). The CDR3 reads CASSLNAGQGWYTAF. In nucleotides, the CDR3 is TGTGCCAGCAGTTTAAATGCGGGACAGGGGTGGTATACGGCGTTC.

This clone has just one count. V gene TRBV11-2 combines with J gene TRBJ2-5, with D tentatively TRBD2 (5 bases). CDR3 length: 13 residues. Germline V gene lookup returns CDR1 SGHAT and CDR2 FQNNGV. Trimming removed 5 bases from V and 5 bases from J, with 12 bases in between. The CDR3 protein is CASSPQRRETQYF. CDR3 nucleotides: TGTGCCAGCAGCCCCCAGAGGAGGGAGACCCAGTACTTC.

The rearrangement uses TRBV4-1 and TRBJ2-1; no reliable D call. This CDR3 is built from 14 residues. Germline values: CDR1 MGHRA, CDR2 YSYEKL. Trimming took off 0 bases at V and 2 bases at J, with 5 bases between the two ends. CDR3 coding DNA: TGCGCCAGCAGCCAAGATTCTCCCTACAATGAGCAGTTCTTC. This translates into CASSQDSPYNEQFF.

The rearrangement uses TRBV11-2 and TRBJ2-7; possible D gene TRBD2, 5 bases. The CDR3 is 13 amino acids. Trimming shortened V by 10 bases and J by 2 bases, and 15 bases separated the two germline ends. In germline, CDR1 is SGHAT, CDR2 FQNNGV. The CDR3 nucleotides read TGTGCCACCACCTCGGGAAGCGCCTACGAGCAGTACTTC. Amino acids: CATTSGSAYEQYF.

This sequence joins TRBV7-9 and TRBJ1-3; 7 bases are a match to TRBD1. This CDR3 is built from 16 residues. Unmatched junction bases numbered 6, after V lost 4 bases and J lost 0 bases. Germline assignment: CDR1 SEHNR and CDR2 FQNEAQ (reference sequence). CDR3 loop: CASSSDRVSSGNTIYF. DNA of the CDR3: TGTGCCAGCAGCTCCGACAGGGTCAGCTCTGGAAACACCATATATTTT.

The chain uses TRBV19 and TRBJ2-3; TRBD2 matches 9 bases. Germline CDR1 reads LNHDA; CDR2 reads SQIVND (reference sequence). CDR3 length: 15 amino acids. Trimming cost V 7 bases and J 2 bases; bases outside gene matches: 7. The CDR3 loop reads CASTHSGSTTDTQYF. The DNA of the CDR3 is TGTGCCAGTACTCATAGCGGGAGTACCACAGATACGCAGTATTTT.

V gene TRBV7-3 combines with J gene TRBJ1-2; tentatively, D is TRBD1 (6 bases). In germline, CDR1 is SGHTA, CDR2 FQGTGA. Trimming took off 4 bases at V and 4 bases at J, with 13 bases between the two ends. This CDR3 has 14 amino acids. This chain's CDR3 is CASSSGDFGYGYTF. CDR3 nucleotides: TGTGCCAGCAGCTCAGGGGACTTTGGCTATGGCTACACCTTC.

The V and J genes are TRBV7-9 and TRBJ1-1; possible D gene TRBD1, 5 bases. The V gene's germline CDR1 is SEHNR and CDR2 FQNEAQ (reference sequence). The CDR3 consists of 15 residues. Trimming removed 3 bases from V and 3 bases from J, with 14 bases in between. CDR3 protein: CASSFWEFRDTEAFF. CDR3 nucleotides: TGTGCCAGCAGCTTCTGGGAGTTCAGGGACACTGAAGCTTTCTTT. Filled out from reference TRBV7-9 and TRBJ1-1, the complete variable domain reads DTGVSQNPRHKITKRGQNVTFRCDPISEHNRLYWYRQTLGQGPEFLTYFQNEAQLEKSRLLSDRFSAERPKGSFSTLEIQRTEQGDSAMYLCASSFWEFRDTEAFFGQGTRLTVV.

This clone was counted a single time. This chain uses TRBV6-5 with TRBJ1-2; unclear D gene. The V gene lost 0 bases and the J gene lost 4 bases, with 6 bases spanning the gap. The CDR3 covers 13 residues. The V gene's germline CDR1 is MNHEY and CDR2 SVGAGI. Here the CDR3 reads CASSYSSVYGYTF. The CDR3 bases are TGTGCCAGCAGTTACTCATCAGTCTATGGCTACACCTTC.

This rearrangement joins TRBV6-1 to TRBJ1-2, with a possible D match to TRBD1 (5 bases). Germline CDR1 MNHNS, CDR2 SASEGT. The length of the CDR3 is 15 residues. V was shortened by 2 bases and J by 2 bases, with 12 bases between the two germline ends. CDR3 in amino acids: CASSEMGQTNYGYTF. Here the CDR3 DNA reads TGTGCCAGCAGTGAAATGGGGCAGACCAACTATGGCTACACCTTC.

This chain uses TRBV4-2 with TRBJ1-1; D gene uncertain. The CDR3 sequence is 14 residues long. Between the trimmed V and J ends, which lost 3 bases and 1 base, there was a span of 9 bases. Germline CDR1 and CDR2: LGHNA and YNFKEQ. DNA for the CDR3: TGTGCCAGCAGCCACCCTAAAACGAACACTGAAGCTTTCTTT. Translation: CASSHPKTNTEAFF.

The chain employs TRBV5-1 and TRBJ2-1; D uncertain. CDR1 SGHRS and CDR2 YFSETQ come from the germline V gene. The CDR3 has 13 amino acids. Trimming took off 3 bases at V and 6 bases at J, with 10 bases between the two ends. CDR3 sequence reads: CASSSGPFNEQFF. CDR3 nucleotide sequence: TGCGCCAGCAGCTCCGGACCCTTCAATGAGCAGTTCTTC.

The rearrangement links TRBV29-1 to TRBJ2-2, with TRBD2 matching over 11 bases. Germline V gene lookup returns CDR1 SQVTM and CDR2 ANQGSEA. The CDR3 runs to 18 residues. With 4 bases clipped from V and 2 bases from J, the junction kept 12 bases outside the gene matches. The CDR3 DNA reads TGCAGCGTTGTAGCGGGAGGGCCTGATGTGTTCAACACCGGGGAGCTGTTTTTT. Its translation is CSVVAGGPDVFNTGELFF.

This clone has more than one count but fewer than ten. This chain connects TRBV5-4 to TRBJ1-1; TRBD1 is a possible D gene (5 bases). V was trimmed by 0 bases and J by 6 bases, leaving 12 bases between them. CDR3 length: 14 amino acids. Germline loops: CDR1 SGHNT, CDR2 YYREEE (reference sequence). CDR3 region: CASSLAGIRAEAFF. The CDR3 DNA reads as TGTGCCAGCAGCTTGGCCGGGATCAGGGCTGAAGCTTTCTTT.

This clone turned up a few times. The rearrangement links TRBV9 to TRBJ2-7; 7 bases line up with TRBD2. V dropped 5 bases and J dropped 5; count of bases not matched to a gene: 16. This CDR3 region has 16 residues. Germline V gives CDR1 SGDLS, CDR2 YYNGEE. The CDR3 spells CASSLNPTRENNEQYF. The DNA for the CDR3 is TGTGCCAGCAGTCTGAATCCTACGCGGGAGAATAACGAGCAGTACTTC.

This chain connects TRBV5-4 to TRBJ2-5, with TRBD2 matching over 9 bases. The germline V gene encodes CDR1 SGHNT and CDR2 YYREEE (reference sequence). Trimming cost V 3 bases and J 0 bases; bases outside gene matches: 6. This CDR3 spans 16 amino acids. CDR3 amino acids: CASSSPSGDYQETQYF. As DNA, the CDR3 is TGTGCCAGCAGCTCCCCTAGCGGGGATTACCAAGAGACCCAGTACTTC.

J is TRBJ2-1 and V is TRBV7-8; perhaps TRBD2 as D (5 bases). This CDR3 has 13 residues. Looked up from germline, CDR1 is SGHVS and CDR2 is FQNEAQ. V was cut by 3 bases and J by 7 bases, with 10 bases left in between. The CDR3 region is CASSFQLGNEQFF. The CDR3 nucleotides are TGTGCCAGCAGCTTTCAACTAGGGAATGAGCAGTTCTTC. Full variable domain (rest looked up from reference TRBV7-8 and TRBJ2-1): GAGVSQSPRYKVAKRGQDVALRCDPISGHVSLFWYQQALGQGPEFLTYFQNEAQLDKSGLPSDRFFAERPEGSVSTLKIQRTQQEDSAVYLCASSFQLGNEQFFGPGTRLTVL.

J is TRBJ1-4 and V is TRBV10-3, with D tentatively TRBD1 (5 bases). V was cut by 6 bases and J by 2 bases, with 10 bases left in between. The CDR3 covers 14 residues. Germline V gene sequence: CDR1 ENHRY, CDR2 SYGVKD. CDR3 DNA: TGTGCCATCAGCGAGACAGCCACTAATGAAAAACTGTTTTTT. Translation: CAISETATNEKLFF.

This clone was seen a single time. The chain recombines TRBV11-3 with TRBJ2-2; 7 nucleotides align to TRBD1. CDR1 is SGHNT, CDR2 YENEEA, per germline. The length of the CDR3 is 16 residues. V shed 2 bases, J shed 7 bases, and the junction held 10 bases outside the gene matches. The CDR3 nucleotides read TGTGCCAGCAGCTTAAGACAGGGCTTCCTTGGCGGGGAGCTGTTTTTT. Amino acids: CASSLRQGFLGGELFF.

This chain joins TRBV7-3 and TRBJ1-1; D might be TRBD1 (5 bases). The CDR3 length is 14 residues. CDR1 is SGHTA, CDR2 FQGTGA, per germline. V gave up 5 bases and J gave up 7 bases, with 17 bases separating them. CDR3 loop: CASSPGAGQGEAFF. DNA for the CDR3: TGTGCCAGCAGCCCCGGGGCGGGGCAGGGTGAAGCTTTCTTT.

The rearrangement links TRBV12-2 to TRBJ1-1. TRBV12-2 is tagged as a pseudogene. The CDR3 loop spans 16 amino acids. The CDR3 DNA reads as TGTGCAAGTCGCTTGCTGAGTGGGTTGAATAGTTTGGGGGCTTTCTTT. It yields the protein CASRLLSGLNSLGAFF.

The rearrangement uses TRBV9 and TRBJ1-3; D gene ambiguous. V was pared by 0 bases and J by 0 bases, with 10 bases between. The CDR3 length is 16 residues. The germline CDR1 and CDR2 sequences are SGDLS and YYNGEE. CDR3 bases: TGTGCCAGCAGCGTAGGGGCAGAGGGCTCTGGAAACACCATATATTTT. This sequence encodes CASSVGAEGSGNTIYF. Drawing the rest from reference TRBV9 and TRBJ1-3, the complete variable domain is DSGVTQTPKHLITATGQRVTLRCSPRSGDLSVYWYQQSLDQGLQFLIQYYNGEERAKGNILERFSAQQFPDLHSELNLSSLELGDSALYFCASSVGAEGSGNTIYFGEGSWLTVV.

This clone was picked up one time. The chain is built from TRBV5-1 and TRBJ2-2; the match to TRBD2 covers 12 bases. Germline V gives CDR1 SGHRS, CDR2 YFSETQ. The V segment lost 1 base and the J segment 2 bases; nucleotides outside the gene matches: 6. The CDR3 loop spans 18 amino acids. Written as DNA, the CDR3 is TGCGCCAGCAGCTTGACTAGCGGGGGGCCCCCTAACACCGGGGAGCTGTTTTTT. Amino acid sequence: CASSLTSGGPPNTGELFF.

The chain combines TRBV19 with TRBJ1-5; a weak D match, TRBD1 (6 bases). The V gene's germline CDR1 is LNHDA and CDR2 SQIVND (reference sequence). V was clipped by 2 bases and J by 7 bases, with 15 bases between them. The CDR3 runs 15 residues. The CDR3 DNA reads as TGTGCCAGTAGTATAAACAGGGCGGGGGACCAGCCCCAGCATTTT. Its translation is CASSINRAGDQPQHF.

The V gene is TRBV14, the J gene TRBJ1-1; D is possibly TRBD1 (5 bases). The CDR3 length is 13 residues. The V end lost 4 bases, the J end lost 5 bases, and 11 bases lay between the germline ends. Germline V gene lookup returns CDR1 SGHDN and CDR2 FVKESK. The CDR3 nucleotides read TGTGCCAGCAGCCCCTTTGAGGGGACTGAAGCTTTCTTT. Translation: CASSPFEGTEAFF.

J is TRBJ2-1 and V is TRBV28; tentatively, D is TRBD2 (5 bases). V lost 4 bases to trimming and J lost 3 bases, with 16 bases between them. This CDR3 has 16 residues. CDR1 and CDR2 from the germline V gene are MDHEN and SYDVKM. CDR3 nucleotides: TGTGCCAGCAGTTCCGTAACTAGGAGAGGCTACAATGAGCAGTTCTTC. Residues: CASSSVTRRGYNEQFF.

The V call is TRBV18, the J call TRBJ1-2; 7 positions agree with TRBD1. V dropped 1 base and J dropped 6; count of bases not matched to a gene: 8. Germline values: CDR1 KGHSH, CDR2 LQKENI. The CDR3 sequence is 15 residues long. CDR3 nucleotides: TGTGCCAGCTCACCACAGGGGGCGGAGGGCCATGGCTACACCTTC. Amino acid sequence: CASSPQGAEGHGYTF.